A selection of T cell receptor beta chains follows, all from one sample in a study of blood T cell repertoires in COVID-19. Sequenced by immunoSEQ multiplex PCR; TCRdb stores in-frame clones only, minus some. The sample consists of 150,000 to 200,000 clones, about 83% of them appearing once. Material for sequencing was peripheral blood. These receptors were taken from a woman aged 70-85 years with COVID-19, enrolled during active disease. Each CDR3 is given with its conserved first and last residue. Fields, in order: clone size, CDR3 length, V gene, J gene, D gene, CDR3 DNA, CDR3 protein. The D gene is left open where the match is weak. The size entry is marked missing in some rows and otherwise reads once, few, many or a size class.

NA	18	TRBV28	TRBJ2-3	TRBD2	TGTGCCAGCAGGGGGACGCGAATAGCGGGGGGAACACAAGATACGCAGTATTTT	CASRGTRIAGGTQDTQYF
NA	13	TRBV30	TRBJ1-2	TRBD1	TGTGCCTGGAGGCCGAAGGGGGCGACTGGCTACACCTTC	CAWRPKGATGYTF
NA	14	TRBV2	TRBJ2-3	NA	TGTGCCAGCAGCCGGACAGTGAGCACAGATACGCAGTATTTT	CASSRTVSTDTQYF
NA	15	TRBV4-2	TRBJ1-2	NA	TGTGCCAGCAGCCAAGATCTCCAGGAATTGTATGGCTACACCTTC	CASSQDLQELYGYTF
NA	13	TRBV11-1	TRBJ2-7	TRBD1	TGTGCCAGCAGGGGGACAGGGGTTTTCGAGCAGTACTTC	CASRGTGVFEQYF
NA	12	TRBV30	TRBJ1-2	TRBD1	TGTGCCTGGAGCAGACAGGGTCATGGCTACACCTTC	CAWSRQGHGYTF
NA	15	TRBV5-4	TRBJ2-1	TRBD1	TGTGCCAGCAGCGGCCGGGACAGGGATTACAATGAGCAGTTCTTC	CASSGRDRDYNEQFF
NA	13	TRBV5-5	TRBJ2-7	NA	TGTGCCAGCAGCTTTCAGGGTACCTACGAGCAGTACTTC	CASSFQGTYEQYF
NA	14	TRBV19	TRBJ1-5	NA	TGTGCCAGTAGTATAGGTGTCCAGAATCAGCCCCAGCATTTT	CASSIGVQNQPQHF
NA	13	TRBV5-4	TRBJ1-2	NA	TGTGCCAGCAGCTTGAGGCAGGCTTATGGCTACACCTTC	CASSLRQAYGYTF
NA	15	TRBV5-1	TRBJ1-1	NA	TGCGCCAGCAGCTCCCAGGGACTCGTGAACACTGAAGCTTTCTTT	CASSSQGLVNTEAFF
few	17	TRBV7-2	TRBJ1-6	NA	TGTGCCAGCAGTTCCAGGCGAACGGGGTCCTATAATTCACCCCTCCACTTT	CASSSRRTGSYNSPLHF
NA	15	TRBV5-1	TRBJ1-6	NA	TGCGCCAGCAGCTTGGGACAGGTTAATAATTCACCCCTCCACTTT	CASSLGQVNNSPLHF
NA	18	TRBV4-1	TRBJ1-4	NA	TGCGCCAGCAGCCAACGACAGTTAGGTAGTGGGACTAATGAAAAACTGTTTTTT	CASSQRQLGSGTNEKLFF
NA	17	TRBV28	TRBJ2-7	TRBD1	TGTGCCAGCAGTTTTAAAAATCCCGGGACAGGGCCCTACGAGCAGTACTTC	CASSFKNPGTGPYEQYF
once	12	TRBV21-1	TRBJ1-5	NA	TGTGCCAGCGAGGATGGCAATCAGCCCCAGCATTTT	CASEDGNQPQHF
few	15	TRBV18	TRBJ1-1	NA	TGTGCCAGCTCACCGATCGACTCTGAGGTGAATGGGGCTTTCTTT	CASSPIDSEVNGAFF
NA	13	TRBV27	TRBJ1-6	TRBD1	TGTGCCAGCAGACAGGGGATTAATTCACCCCTCCACTTT	CASRQGINSPLHF
NA	13	TRBV2	TRBJ2-5	TRBD1	TGTGCCAGCACTGGGACAGAAGTAGAGACCCAGTACTTC	CASTGTEVETQYF
NA	17	TRBV11-2	TRBJ1-4	NA	TGTGCCAGCAGCCCCCGTCCCCAACGGACCAGGGGTGAAAAACTGTTTTTT	CASSPRPQRTRGEKLFF
NA	13	TRBV28	TRBJ1-2	TRBD1	TGTGCCAGCAGACGGGACAGATACTATGGCTACACCTTC	CASRRDRYYGYTF
NA	12	TRBV5-1	TRBJ2-5	NA	TGCGCCAGCAGCTTGGGGGCTGAGACCCAGTACTTC	CASSLGAETQYF
NA	15	TRBV5-1	TRBJ1-5	NA	TGCGCCAGCAGTGAGGGTATACAGAGCAATCAGCCCCAGCATTTT	CASSEGIQSNQPQHF
NA	15	TRBV7-2	TRBJ2-7	NA	TGTGCCAGCAGCTTGGGCGGGGTTTTATCCTACGAGCAGTACTTC	CASSLGGVLSYEQYF
NA	16	TRBV5-5	TRBJ2-7	NA	TGTGCCAGCAGCTTGGATCAGGGATTTCTTGCCTACGAGCAGTACTTC	CASSLDQGFLAYEQYF
NA	15	TRBV7-9	TRBJ2-2	TRBD1	TGTGCCACCCCAGGGGGACAACTGAACACCGGGGAGCTGTTTTTT	CATPGGQLNTGELFF
NA	16	TRBV5-4	TRBJ2-1	NA	TGTGCCAGCAGCTTGGACCCCTCCCCGAGGGGGAATGAGCAGTTCTTC	CASSLDPSPRGNEQFF
NA	13	TRBV28	TRBJ1-6	NA	TGTGCCAGCACCTTAGCCCCTCCGGGGCCCCTCCACTTT	CASTLAPPGPLHF
once	14	TRBV28	TRBJ2-3	TRBD2	TGTGCCAGCAGAGGACTAGCGGTGACAGATACGCAGTATTTT	CASRGLAVTDTQYF
NA	17	TRBV11-2	TRBJ2-3	TRBD1	TGTGCCAGCAGCTTTACCGGGACAGGCAAATTCACAGATACGCAGTATTTT	CASSFTGTGKFTDTQYF